The present TCR beta chain was sequenced within a study of T cells expressing NK-cell markers. Background on the study: Sequenced donors, eight in total, included seven who were HCMV-seropositive and one who was seronegative. Study-wide results and limits: Of the CD8+ T cells in about 6 donors, about 1.0-7.5% belonged to dominant NKG2C+ clonotypes. Topping the CD3+CD56-NKG2C+ fraction as well were these clonotypes, in a handful of donors.

Germline V CDR1 and CDR2: KGHSY, FQNENV. The CDR3 covers 14 residues. In generating TCR beta cDNA, 5'RACE template switching with UMIs was used. TCRdb re-analyzed the 5' RACE reads; it lists each CDR3 protein once, without DNA. This table holds 550,000 or so distinct CDR3 sequences. As concerns this clonotype: Its antigen is as yet unknown.

The sequencing sample was made of blood T cells: a sorted CD56 or NKG2C T cell subset, CD4+ or CD8+ T cells, or bulk PBMC T cells (not recorded which). The sequence derives from a man aged 18 to 35 in good health. The rearrangement joins TRBV16 to TRBJ2-7; TCRdb's D call of TRBD2 is untestable without DNA. This CDR3 reads CASSHGTAFYEQYF.